What follows is one T cell receptor beta chain and its context. Its antigen is not identified. This specimen belongs to a study of cytomegalovirus exposure and HLA in healthy donors. Study findings and constraints: The classifier reportedly diagnosed cytomegalovirus status with high specificity and sensitivity. TCR beta sequences reportedly predicted most subjects' HLA-A and HLA-B alleles accurately. Upon later analysis, HLA-associated TCR beta chains proved more clonally expanded than other, equally common chains. In the analysis, some V segments, TRBV6-2 and TRBV6-3 included, were excluded as indistinguishable.

13 Jbeta primers and 60 Vbeta primers were used for the PCR. Measured with immunoSEQ multiplex PCR; TCRdb has only the in-frame clones, and not every one. Counted here are approximately 150,000 clones, roughly 85% occurring once; the ten biggest clones make up 1.5% to 2%. The CDR3 consists of 14 residues. With 4 bases removed from V and 4 bases from J, the gap between germline ends came to 13 bases. Germline CDR1 reads SGHVS; CDR2 reads FQNEAQ. The receptor's source is a woman aged 25 to 39 in good health and CMV-seronegative. Material: PBMCs. This rearrangement joins TRBV7-8 to TRBJ1-2; maybe TRBD1 (6 bases). This CDR3 reads CASSSRTVSYGYTF. CDR3 bases: TGTGCCAGCAGCTCCCGGACAGTCTCCTATGGCTACACCTTC. Full variable domain (missing parts from reference TRBV7-8 and TRBJ1-2): GAGVSQSPRYKVAKRGQDVALRCDPISGHVSLFWYQQALGQGPEFLTYFQNEAQLDKSGLPSDRFFAERPEGSVSTLKIQRTQQEDSAVYLCASSSRTVSYGYTFGSGTRLTVV.